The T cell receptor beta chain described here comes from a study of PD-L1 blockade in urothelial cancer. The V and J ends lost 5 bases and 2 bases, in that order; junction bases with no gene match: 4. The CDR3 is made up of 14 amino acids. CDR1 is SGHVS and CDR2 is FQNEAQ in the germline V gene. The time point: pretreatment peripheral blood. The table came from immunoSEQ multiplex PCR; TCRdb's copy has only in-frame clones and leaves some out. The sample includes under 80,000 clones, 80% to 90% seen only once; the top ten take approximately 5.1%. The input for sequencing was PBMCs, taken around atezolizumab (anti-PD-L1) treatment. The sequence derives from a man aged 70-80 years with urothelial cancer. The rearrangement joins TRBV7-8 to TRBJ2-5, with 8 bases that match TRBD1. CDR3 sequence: CASSPTGDQETQYF. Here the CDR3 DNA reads TGTGCCAGCAGCCCGACAGGGGATCAAGAGACCCAGTACTTC.